What follows describes a single TCR beta chain. What it binds is unknown. These data belong to a study of cytomegalovirus exposure and HLA in healthy donors. Findings and caveats of the study: The authors judged a highly shared variant cluster likely a sequencing artifact. A later analysis showed TCR association rates differing by HLA locus, peaking at DRB1 and lowest at HLA-C. A previous analysis found most TCR beta V segments productive roughly 87% or roughly 30% of the time.

PCR used 60 Vbeta primers and 13 Jbeta primers. Data came from immunoSEQ multiplex PCR; TCRdb stores just in-frame clones and leaves some out. The sample consists of some 190,000 clones, around four fifths of them appearing once. The TCR was taken from a man in his forties in good health and CMV-seropositive. Material for sequencing was PBMCs.

For the CDR3, the DNA is TGTGCCAGCAGCTTAGGGGGACAGGGGGCAGATGGAAACACCATATATTTT. Amino acids: CASSLGGQGADGNTIYF. The rearrangement joins TRBV7-9 to TRBJ1-3, with 12 bases matching TRBD1. CDR1 SEHNR and CDR2 FQNEAQ come from the germline V gene (reference sequence). This CDR3 comprises 17 residues. Trimming at V came to 1 base and at J to 3 bases, leaving 4 bases not matched to a gene.